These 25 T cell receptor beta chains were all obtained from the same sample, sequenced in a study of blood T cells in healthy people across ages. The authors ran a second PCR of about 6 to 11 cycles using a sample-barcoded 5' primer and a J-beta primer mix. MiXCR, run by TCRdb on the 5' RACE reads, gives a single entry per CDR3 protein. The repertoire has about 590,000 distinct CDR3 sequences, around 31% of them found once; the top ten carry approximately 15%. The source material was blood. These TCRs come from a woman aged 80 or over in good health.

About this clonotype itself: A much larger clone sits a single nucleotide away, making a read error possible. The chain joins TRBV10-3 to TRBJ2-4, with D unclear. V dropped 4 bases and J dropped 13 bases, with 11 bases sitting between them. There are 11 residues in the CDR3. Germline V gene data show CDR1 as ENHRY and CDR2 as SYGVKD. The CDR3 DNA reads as TGTGCCATCAGTGTTAGCCATGAGCAGTACTTC. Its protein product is CAISVSHEQYF.

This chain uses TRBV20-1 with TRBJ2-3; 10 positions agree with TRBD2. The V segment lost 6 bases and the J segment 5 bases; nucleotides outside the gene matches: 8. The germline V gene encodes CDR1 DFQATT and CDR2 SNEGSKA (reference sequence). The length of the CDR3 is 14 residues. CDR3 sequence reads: CSAEERGGKDTQYF. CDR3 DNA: TGCAGTGCAGAGGAGCGGGGGGGCAAAGATACGCAGTATTTT.

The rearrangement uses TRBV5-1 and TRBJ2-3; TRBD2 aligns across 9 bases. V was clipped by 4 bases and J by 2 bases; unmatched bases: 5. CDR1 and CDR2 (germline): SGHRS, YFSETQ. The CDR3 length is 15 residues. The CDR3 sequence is CASSPSGANTDTQYF. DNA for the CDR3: TGCGCCAGCAGCCCTAGCGGGGCAAACACAGATACGCAGTATTTT.

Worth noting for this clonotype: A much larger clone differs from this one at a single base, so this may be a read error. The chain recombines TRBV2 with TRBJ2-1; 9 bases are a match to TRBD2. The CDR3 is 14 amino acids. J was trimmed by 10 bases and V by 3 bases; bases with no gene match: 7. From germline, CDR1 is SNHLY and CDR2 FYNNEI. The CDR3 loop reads CASSEVAGAFEQFF. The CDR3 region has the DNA TGTGCCAGCAGTGAGGTAGCGGGGGCCTTCGAGCAGTTCTTC.

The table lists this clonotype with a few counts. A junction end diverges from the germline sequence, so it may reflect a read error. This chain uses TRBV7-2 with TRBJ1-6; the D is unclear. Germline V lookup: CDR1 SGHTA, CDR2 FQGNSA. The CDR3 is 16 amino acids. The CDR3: CASSLVKGFRDSPLHF. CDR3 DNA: TGTGCCAGCAGCTTAGTAAAGGGATTTCGGGATTCACCTCTCCACTTT.

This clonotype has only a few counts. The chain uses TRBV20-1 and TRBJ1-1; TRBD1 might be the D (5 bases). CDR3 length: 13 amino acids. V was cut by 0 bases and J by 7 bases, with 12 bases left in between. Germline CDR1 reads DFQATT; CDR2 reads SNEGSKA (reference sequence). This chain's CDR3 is CSARDRTRNEAFF. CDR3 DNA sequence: TGCAGTGCTAGAGACAGGACACGTAATGAAGCTTTCTTT.

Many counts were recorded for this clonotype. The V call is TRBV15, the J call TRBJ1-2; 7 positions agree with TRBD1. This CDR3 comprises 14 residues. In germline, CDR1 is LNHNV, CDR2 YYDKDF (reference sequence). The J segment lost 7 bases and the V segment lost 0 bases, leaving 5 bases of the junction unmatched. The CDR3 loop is CATSRDQGVGGYTF. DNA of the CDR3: TGTGCCACCAGCAGAGATCAGGGGGTGGGTGGCTACACCTTC.

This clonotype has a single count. For the CDR3, the DNA is TGTGCCAGCGGAGGGACAGGGTACAGCAATCAGCCCCAGCATTTT. It codes for CASGGTGYSNQPQHF. This rearrangement joins TRBV2 to TRBJ1-5; 9 bases are a match to TRBD1. J lost 1 base, V lost 8 bases, and 6 bases had no gene match. CDR1 is SNHLY and CDR2 is FYNNEI in the germline V gene. CDR3 length equals 15 residues.

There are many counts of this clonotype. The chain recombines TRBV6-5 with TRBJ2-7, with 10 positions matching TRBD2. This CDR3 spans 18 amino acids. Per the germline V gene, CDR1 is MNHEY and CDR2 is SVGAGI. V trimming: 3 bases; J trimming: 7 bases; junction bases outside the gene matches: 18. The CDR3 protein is CASSYPRDSGGIHNEQYF. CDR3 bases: TGTGCCAGCAGTTATCCCCGGGATAGCGGGGGGATCCACAATGAGCAGTACTTC.

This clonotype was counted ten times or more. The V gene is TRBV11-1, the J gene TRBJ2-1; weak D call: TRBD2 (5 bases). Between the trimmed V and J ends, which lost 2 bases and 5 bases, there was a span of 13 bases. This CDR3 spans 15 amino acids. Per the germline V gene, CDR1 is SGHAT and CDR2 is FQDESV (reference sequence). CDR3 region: CASSLQKRRDNEQFF. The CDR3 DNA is TGTGCCAGCAGCTTACAAAAGAGGCGGGACAATGAGCAGTTCTTC.

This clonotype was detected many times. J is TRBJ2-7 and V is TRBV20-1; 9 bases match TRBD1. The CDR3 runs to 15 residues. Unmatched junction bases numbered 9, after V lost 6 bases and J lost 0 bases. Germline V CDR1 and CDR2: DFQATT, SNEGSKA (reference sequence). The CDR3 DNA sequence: TGCAGTGCAAAACAGGGGGCCCTTAGCTCCTACGAGCAGTACTTC. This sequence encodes CSAKQGALSSYEQYF.

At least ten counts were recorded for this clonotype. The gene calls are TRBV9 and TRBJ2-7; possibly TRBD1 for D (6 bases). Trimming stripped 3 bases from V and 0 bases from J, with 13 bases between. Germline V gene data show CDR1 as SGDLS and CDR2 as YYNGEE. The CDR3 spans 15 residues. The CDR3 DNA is TGTGCCAGCAGCGCCGGGACAACTGGCTCCTACGAGCAGTACTTC. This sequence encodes CASSAGTTGSYEQYF.

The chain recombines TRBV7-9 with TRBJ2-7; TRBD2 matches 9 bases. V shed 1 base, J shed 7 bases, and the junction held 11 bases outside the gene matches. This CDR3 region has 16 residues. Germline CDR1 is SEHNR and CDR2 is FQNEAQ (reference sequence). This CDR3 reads CASSLERTSASNEQYF. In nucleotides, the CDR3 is TGTGCCAGCAGCTTAGAAAGGACTAGCGCCTCCAATGAGCAGTACTTC.

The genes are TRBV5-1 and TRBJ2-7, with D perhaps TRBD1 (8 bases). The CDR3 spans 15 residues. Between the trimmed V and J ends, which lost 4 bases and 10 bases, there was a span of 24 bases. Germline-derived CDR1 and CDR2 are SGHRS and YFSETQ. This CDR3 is CASSGETGQGGAQYF. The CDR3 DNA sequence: TGCGCCAGCAGCGGGGAAACCGGACAGGGAGGGGCCCAGTACTTC.

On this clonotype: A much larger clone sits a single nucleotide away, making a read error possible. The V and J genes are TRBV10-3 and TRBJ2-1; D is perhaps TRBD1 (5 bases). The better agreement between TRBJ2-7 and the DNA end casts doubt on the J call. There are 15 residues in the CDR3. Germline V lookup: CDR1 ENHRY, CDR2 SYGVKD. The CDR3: CAIRTDRTPDNEQYF. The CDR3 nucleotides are TGTGCCATCAGGACCGACAGAACCCCTGACAATGAGCAGTACTTC.

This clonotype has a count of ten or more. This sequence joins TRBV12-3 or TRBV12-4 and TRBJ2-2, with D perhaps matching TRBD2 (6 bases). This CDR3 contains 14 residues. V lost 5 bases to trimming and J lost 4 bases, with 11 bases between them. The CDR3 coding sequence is TGTGCCAGCAGTCCCGGGGGACGCACCGGGGAGCTGTTTTTT. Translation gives CASSPGGRTGELFF.

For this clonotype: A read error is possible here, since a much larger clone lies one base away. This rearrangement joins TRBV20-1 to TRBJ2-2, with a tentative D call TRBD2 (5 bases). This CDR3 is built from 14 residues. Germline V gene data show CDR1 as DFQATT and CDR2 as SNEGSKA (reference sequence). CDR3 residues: CSAKVRGNTGERFF. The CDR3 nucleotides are TGCAGTGCTAAAGTGAGAGGAAACACCGGGGAGCGGTTTTTT.

In DNA form, the CDR3 reads TGTGCCAGCAGCCGGCGGAGGGGCGATTCACCCCTCCACTTT. Protein product: CASSRRRGDSPLHF. The chain couples TRBV3-1 to TRBJ1-6; D may be TRBD1 (5 bases). The ends were cut back, 4 bases at V and 8 bases at J, with 12 bases in the middle. CDR1 is LGHDT, CDR2 YNNKEL, per germline (reference sequence). The CDR3 extends over 14 amino acids.

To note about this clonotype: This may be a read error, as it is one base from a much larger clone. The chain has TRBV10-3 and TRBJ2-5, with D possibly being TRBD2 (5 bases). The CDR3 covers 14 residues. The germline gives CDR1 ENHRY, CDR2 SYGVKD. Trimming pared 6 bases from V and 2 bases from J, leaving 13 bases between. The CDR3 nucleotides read TGTGCCATCAGGGAAGCGGAGAAACAAGAGACCCAGTACTTC. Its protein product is CAIREAEKQETQYF.

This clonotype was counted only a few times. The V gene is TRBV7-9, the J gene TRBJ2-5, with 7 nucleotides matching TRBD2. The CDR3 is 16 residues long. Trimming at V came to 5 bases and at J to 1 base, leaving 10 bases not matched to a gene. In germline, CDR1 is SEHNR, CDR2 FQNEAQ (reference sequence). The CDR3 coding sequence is TGTGCCAGCAGCCGGTCGGGGGGATCATCCCAAGAGACCCAGTACTTC. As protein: CASSRSGGSSQETQYF.

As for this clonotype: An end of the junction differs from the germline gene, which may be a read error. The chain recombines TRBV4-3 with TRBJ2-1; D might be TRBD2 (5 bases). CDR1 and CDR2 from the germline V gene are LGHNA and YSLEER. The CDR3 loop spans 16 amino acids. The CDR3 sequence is CASNQEERNSYNEQFF. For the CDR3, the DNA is TGCGCCAGCAACCAAGAAGAGCGGAACTCCTACAATGAGCAGTTCTTC.

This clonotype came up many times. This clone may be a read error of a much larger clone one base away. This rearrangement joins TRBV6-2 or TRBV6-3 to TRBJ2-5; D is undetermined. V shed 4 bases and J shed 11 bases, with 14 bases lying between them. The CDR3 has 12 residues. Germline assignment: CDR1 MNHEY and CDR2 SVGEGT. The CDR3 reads CASSSPSNEQYF. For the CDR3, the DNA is TGTGCCAGCAGTTCCCCATCCAATGAGCAGTACTTC.

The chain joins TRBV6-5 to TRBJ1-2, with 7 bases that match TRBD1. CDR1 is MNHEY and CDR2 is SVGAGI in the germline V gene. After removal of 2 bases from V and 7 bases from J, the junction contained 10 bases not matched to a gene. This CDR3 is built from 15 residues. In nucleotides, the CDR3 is TGTGCCAGCAGTTACGATTGGACAGGCTGGGTTGGCTACACCTTC. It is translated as CASSYDWTGWVGYTF.

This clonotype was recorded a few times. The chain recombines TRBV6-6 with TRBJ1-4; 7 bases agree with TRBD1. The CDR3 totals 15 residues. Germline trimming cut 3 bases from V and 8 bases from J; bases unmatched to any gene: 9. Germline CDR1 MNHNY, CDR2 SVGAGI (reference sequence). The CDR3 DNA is TGTGCCAGCAGTTATACAGGGGACCTCGGAGAAAAACTGTTTTTT. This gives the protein CASSYTGDLGEKLFF.

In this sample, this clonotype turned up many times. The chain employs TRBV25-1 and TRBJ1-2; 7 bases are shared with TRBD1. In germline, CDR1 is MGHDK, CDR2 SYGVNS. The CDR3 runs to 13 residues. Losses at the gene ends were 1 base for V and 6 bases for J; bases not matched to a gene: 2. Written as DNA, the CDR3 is TGTGCCAGCAGTGAATTTGACAGGGATGGCTACACCTTC. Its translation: CASSEFDRDGYTF.